This T cell receptor (beta chain) was observed in a study of T cells expressing NK-cell markers. TCRdb re-called the 5' RACE reads; every CDR3 protein appears as one record, without DNA. This sample's table has 160,000 or so distinct CDR3 sequences. This TCR came from a woman between 18 and 70 years old in good health. Specimen: blood T cells: a sorted CD56 or NKG2C T cell subset, CD4+ or CD8+ T cells, or bulk PBMC T cells (not recorded which).

The CDR3 region is CASSPNLGGGYTF. J is TRBJ1-2 and V is TRBV7-3; TCRdb reports TRBD1, a call that lacks DNA to check it against. CDR1 is SGHTA, CDR2 FQGTGA, per germline. CDR3 size: 13 residues.